This T cell receptor (beta chain) was sequenced during a study of blood T cell repertoires in COVID-19. Study context: There were acute and convalescent COVID-19 samples, and they came from the United States, Italy and Spain.

In the authors' workflow: Amplifying reference gene primers gave estimates of nucleated cell counts. TCRdb's table, derived via immunoSEQ multiplex PCR, lists solely in-frame clones and lacks some. The DNA was the basis for D and trimming; V, J and clone size are from that table. The profile covers fewer than 150,000 clones, with about nine tenths appearing a single time and about 10% taken by the ten largest. The germline gives CDR1 SGHNT, CDR2 YYREEE (reference sequence). The CDR3 runs to 15 residues. J gave up 0 bases and V 3 bases, and 6 bases lay outside the gene matches. The chain joins TRBV5-4 to TRBJ2-7, with TRBD1 matching over 7 bases. Sequencing was performed on peripheral blood. The clonotype was recovered from a man aged 50 to 59 with active or convalescent COVID-19. The CDR3 DNA reads TGTGCCAGCAGCTCGCAGGGACAGAGCTCCTACGAGCAGTACTTC. Its translation: CASSSQGQSSYEQYF.